This TCR beta chain was profiled in a study of T cell responses to AZD1222 COVID-19 vaccine. General study results and limits: Females outnumbered males among donors, who were mostly white British; clonal diversity was possibly underestimated.

The repertoire was sequenced with immunoSEQ multiplex PCR; TCRdb's copy has only in-frame clones and lacks some. The data contain approximately 150,000 clones, roughly 90% of them singletons. Points on this clone: Its antigen is not identified.

The CDR3 totals 16 residues. Germline-derived CDR1 and CDR2 are SGDLS and YYNGEE. Germline trimming cut 2 bases from V and 2 bases from J; bases unmatched to any gene: 3. The material was peripheral blood, obtained on day 0 of AZD1222 vaccination. V gene TRBV9 combines with J gene TRBJ2-1; 11 bases are a match to TRBD2. The source is an adult in good health. CDR3 nucleotide sequence: TGTGCCAGCAGCGTCTCACTAGCGGGAGCCTACAATGAGCAGTTCTTC. Translating gives CASSVSLAGAYNEQFF.